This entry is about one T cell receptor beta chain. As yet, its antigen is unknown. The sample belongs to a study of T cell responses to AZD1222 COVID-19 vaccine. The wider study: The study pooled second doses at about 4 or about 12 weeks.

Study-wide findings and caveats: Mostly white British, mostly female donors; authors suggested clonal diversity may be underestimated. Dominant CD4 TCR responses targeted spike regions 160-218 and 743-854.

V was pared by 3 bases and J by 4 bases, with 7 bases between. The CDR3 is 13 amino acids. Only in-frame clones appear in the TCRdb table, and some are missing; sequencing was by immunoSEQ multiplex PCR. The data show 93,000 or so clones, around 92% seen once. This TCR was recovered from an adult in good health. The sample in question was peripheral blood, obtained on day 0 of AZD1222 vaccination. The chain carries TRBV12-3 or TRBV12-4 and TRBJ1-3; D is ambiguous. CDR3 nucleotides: TGTGCCAGCAGTTTTGGCAGAGGAAACACCATATATTTT. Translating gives CASSFGRGNTIYF.